A single sample is the source of the 32 T cell receptor beta chains below, sequenced in a study of radiation and T cells in renal cell carcinoma. Here immunoSEQ multiplex PCR was the method, and the copy in TCRdb shows in-frame clones only, minus some. This sample has tens of thousands of clones, with just over 75% found just once. As for time point: blood 2 weeks post-SBRT. Treatment in this sample: 15 Gy SBRT to primary tumor, nephrectomy 4 weeks later. The source material was blood, sampled from a patient whose treatment included radiotherapy and nephrectomy. The receptors originated from a man in his 60s with renal cell carcinoma.

This CDR3 reads CASADRVGVAGANVLTF. CDR3 nucleotide sequence: TGTGCCAGCGCAGACAGGGTCGGGGTGGCTGGGGCCAACGTCCTGACTTTC. The V call is TRBV19, the J call TRBJ2-6; the match to TRBD1 covers 7 bases. Germline CDR1 LNHDA, CDR2 SQIVND (reference sequence). V gave up 9 bases and J gave up 2 bases; unmatched junction bases: 13. CDR3 length: 17 residues.

This clone has only a few counts. The chain has TRBV7-2 and TRBJ1-3, with D hard to call. V gave up 2 bases and J gave up 14 bases, with 16 bases separating them. CDR3 length: 13 amino acids. The germline gives CDR1 SGHTA, CDR2 FQGNSA. The CDR3 DNA follows: TGTGCCAGCAGCTTACCTAATTACAACCCCCTATATTTT. This gives the protein CASSLPNYNPLYF.

The CDR3 loop reads CASSMTGGAVNEQYF. In nucleotides, the CDR3 is TGTGCCAGTAGTATGACAGGGGGCGCTGTTAACGAGCAGTACTTC. The chain has TRBV19 and TRBJ2-7; 10 bases agree with TRBD1. The CDR3 is 15 amino acids. V lost 3 bases to trimming and J lost 5 bases; unmatched junction nucleotides: 7. Germline V CDR1 and CDR2: LNHDA, SQIVND (reference sequence). The whole variable domain, filled in from reference TRBV19 and TRBJ2-7, reads DGGITQSPKYLFRKEGQNVTLSCEQNLNHDAMYWYRQDPGQGLRLIYYSQIVNDFQKGDIAEGYSVSREKKESFPLTVTSAQKNPTAFYLCASSMTGGAVNEQYFGPGTRLTVT.

The rearrangement joins TRBV29-1 to TRBJ2-3; 9 bases agree with TRBD1. The J segment lost 4 bases and the V segment lost 7 bases, leaving 9 bases of the junction unmatched. The V gene's germline CDR1 is SQVTM and CDR2 ANQGSEA. This CDR3 region has 14 residues. The CDR3 nucleotides are TGCAGCGCACTTCCGGGACAGGGTGCAGATACGCAGTATTTT. It translates to CSALPGQGADTQYF.

V and J are TRBV25-1 and TRBJ2-1, with a tentative D call TRBD2 (6 bases). Deletions cut 8 bases from V and 7 bases from J, with 18 bases between. CDR1 MGHDK and CDR2 SYGVNS come from the germline V gene. This CDR3 spans 14 amino acids. CDR3: CASSTGLGGNEQFF. CDR3 nucleotides: TGTGCCAGCTCCACGGGCTTGGGGGGAAATGAGCAGTTCTTC.

The chain combines TRBV2 with TRBJ2-2; 7 positions agree with TRBD1. The germline CDR1 and CDR2 sequences are SNHLY and FYNNEI. There are 14 residues in the CDR3. V lost 7 bases to trimming and J lost 1 base; unmatched junction nucleotides: 3. CDR3 region: CASMGQRNTGELFF. For the CDR3, the DNA is TGTGCCAGCATGGGACAGAGGAACACCGGGGAGCTGTTTTTT.

The V gene is TRBV11-3, the J gene TRBJ1-1; TRBD1 is a possible D gene (5 bases). This CDR3 has 13 amino acids. Trimming took off 6 bases at V and 7 bases at J, with 15 bases between the two ends. CDR1 and CDR2 from the germline V gene are SGHNT and YENEEA. The DNA for the CDR3 is TGTGCCAGCAGGACAAGTAGGGGCCTTGAAGCTTTCTTT. This translates into CASRTSRGLEAFF.

The chain uses TRBV11-2 and TRBJ2-5, with no clear D. The V and J ends lost 4 bases and 4 bases respectively, with 16 bases between them. The CDR3 has 15 amino acids. Looked up from germline, CDR1 is SGHAT and CDR2 is FQNNGV. The CDR3 loop is CASSWLSAAPETQYF. Here the CDR3 DNA reads TGTGCCAGCAGCTGGCTTTCGGCCGCACCAGAGACCCAGTACTTC.

In regard to this clone: Other DNA sequences of this sample code for an identical CDR3. CDR3 DNA: TGTGCCAGCAGCTTAGGGGGACTATCCGGGGAGCTGTTTTTT. Its translation is CASSLGGLSGELFF. The chain employs TRBV13 and TRBJ2-2; TRBD2 aligns across 7 bases. The CDR3 covers 14 residues. V lost 0 bases and J lost 6; bases outside the gene matches: 1. The germline CDR1 and CDR2 sequences are PRHDT and FYEKMQ (reference sequence).

The J gene is TRBJ2-3, the V gene TRBV19, with D possibly TRBD1 on 6 matching bases. The CDR3 loop spans 13 amino acids. The germline CDR1 and CDR2 sequences are LNHDA and SQIVND (reference sequence). V gave up 6 bases and J gave up 3 bases, with 10 bases separating them. This CDR3 is CASRAQGTDTQYF. As DNA, the CDR3 is TGTGCCAGTAGAGCTCAGGGGACAGATACGCAGTATTTT.

This clone came up once. This sequence joins TRBV5-1 and TRBJ1-6; 8 bases are a match to TRBD1. V shed 2 bases and J 10 bases; nucleotides not matched to a gene: 8. The CDR3 loop spans 15 amino acids. Germline V gene data show CDR1 as SGHRS and CDR2 as YFSETQ. In nucleotides, the CDR3 is TGCGCCAGCAGCTTAAGACAGGGGTTGTACTCACCCCTCCACTTT. Amino acids: CASSLRQGLYSPLHF.

The chain recombines TRBV7-2 with TRBJ1-3; 7 positions agree with TRBD1. V lost 5 bases to trimming and J lost 3 bases; unmatched junction nucleotides: 4. This CDR3 comprises 14 residues. Germline V gives CDR1 SGHTA, CDR2 FQGNSA. The CDR3 loop reads CASSPQGYGNTIYF. In DNA form, the CDR3 reads TGTGCCAGCAGCCCACAGGGGTATGGAAACACCATATATTTT.

This chain joins TRBV6-5 and TRBJ2-1, with D unclear. The CDR3 totals 15 residues. Trimming took 6 bases from V and 4 from J, leaving 16 bases between them. CDR1 is MNHEY, CDR2 SVGAGI, per germline. CDR3 nucleotides: TGTGCCAGCAGAAGACACGCGATGGGTTACAATGAGCAGTTCTTC. Residues: CASRRHAMGYNEQFF.

This chain connects TRBV10-3 to TRBJ2-7, with D uncertain. With 6 bases removed from V and 3 bases from J, the gap between germline ends came to 9 bases. Germline CDR1 is ENHRY and CDR2 is SYGVKD. The CDR3 is made up of 12 amino acids. The CDR3 sequence: CAIRKDGYEQYF. CDR3 DNA sequence: TGTGCCATCAGAAAGGACGGCTACGAGCAGTACTTC.

The chain has TRBV5-1 and TRBJ2-1, with D tentatively TRBD1 or TRBD2 (5 bases each). Deletions cut 0 bases from V and 8 bases from J, with 12 bases between. The CDR3 has 14 residues. Germline CDR1 SGHRS, CDR2 YFSETQ. The CDR3 nucleotides are TGCGCCAGCAGCTTGGTGGGGGTGGGCGATGAGCAGTTCTTC. Translation: CASSLVGVGDEQFF.

The V call is TRBV4-3, the J call TRBJ1-1; D possibly corresponds to TRBD1 (6 bases). Germline V gene sequence: CDR1 LGHNA, CDR2 YSLEER. Deletions cut 1 base from V and 3 bases from J, with 15 bases between. This CDR3 comprises 16 residues. The CDR3 reads CASSQASGVGDTEAFF. The CDR3 DNA is TGCGCCAGCAGCCAAGCCTCAGGGGTGGGGGACACTGAAGCTTTCTTT.

The V and J genes are TRBV6-1 and TRBJ2-2; a weak D match, TRBD2 (6 bases). The CDR3 runs to 14 residues. Germline V CDR1 and CDR2: MNHNS, SASEGT. Deletions cut 8 bases from V and 3 bases from J, with 13 bases between. Written as DNA, the CDR3 is TGTGCCAGCGGCCGGGACTTGGACACCGGGGAGCTGTTTTTT. Amino acids: CASGRDLDTGELFF.

This clone was detected only once. CDR3 region: CASSRRAGTGELFF. CDR3 nucleotide sequence: TGTGCCAGTTCCCGCAGAGCCGGCACCGGGGAGCTGTTTTTT. The chain has TRBV14 and TRBJ2-2; D remains unclear. V was shortened by 9 bases and J by 4 bases, with 15 bases between the two germline ends. The CDR3 runs to 14 residues. From germline, CDR1 is SGHDN and CDR2 FVKESK.

This chain joins TRBV19 and TRBJ2-6; D is possibly TRBD1 (5 bases). Germline assignment: CDR1 LNHDA and CDR2 SQIVND (reference sequence). Trimming removed 9 bases from V and 2 bases from J, with 17 bases in between. The CDR3 is made up of 16 amino acids. In DNA, the CDR3 is TGTGCCAGCCTCCCCAAGGGGCAGGCTGGGGCCAACGTCCTGACTTTC. It specifies CASLPKGQAGANVLTF.

The table lists this clone with a few counts. The V gene is TRBV19, the J gene TRBJ2-1; TRBD2 agrees at 14 bases. Germline V CDR1 and CDR2: LNHDA, SQIVND (reference sequence). The CDR3 has 16 residues. V trimming: 5 bases; J trimming: 8 bases; junction bases outside the gene matches: 8. CDR3 protein: CASSLTGTSGSYEQFF. Here the CDR3 DNA reads TGTGCCAGTAGTCTCACCGGGACTAGCGGGAGCTATGAGCAGTTCTTC.

In its sample, this clone was seen once. The chain is built from TRBV10-1 and TRBJ2-3; tentative D call: TRBD2 (5 bases). Germline CDR1 reads WNHNN; CDR2 reads SYGVQD (reference sequence). V was shortened by 2 bases and J by 0 bases, with 6 bases between the two germline ends. The CDR3 runs 14 residues. The CDR3 DNA reads TGCGCCAGCAGTGAGACGGGGAGCACAGATACGCAGTATTTT. Protein product: CASSETGSTDTQYF.

The gene calls are TRBV27 and TRBJ2-5; 11 positions match TRBD2. Germline CDR1 reads MNHEY; CDR2 reads SMNVEV (reference sequence). The junction had 19 bases not matched to a gene; V was cut back by 5 bases and J by 5 bases. CDR3 length equals 19 residues. The CDR3 region is CASSPNSWDSGGAKETQYF. In DNA form, the CDR3 reads TGTGCCAGCAGTCCCAACTCTTGGGATAGCGGGGGGGCGAAGGAGACCCAGTACTTC.

The chain couples TRBV19 to TRBJ2-6; D gene ambiguous. The CDR3 is 14 residues long. Trimming cost V 5 bases and J 6 bases, with 11 bases left between them. The germline CDR1 and CDR2 sequences are LNHDA and SQIVND (reference sequence). CDR3: CASSEAFLANVLTF. DNA of the CDR3: TGTGCCAGTAGTGAGGCGTTCCTGGCCAACGTCCTGACTTTC. The full variable domain, in which reference TRBV19 and TRBJ2-6 provide the parts outside the CDR3, is DGGITQSPKYLFRKEGQNVTLSCEQNLNHDAMYWYRQDPGQGLRLIYYSQIVNDFQKGDIAEGYSVSREKKESFPLTVTSAQKNPTAFYLCASSEAFLANVLTFGAGSRLTVL.

The chain has TRBV7-6 and TRBJ2-5, with TRBD2 matching over 10 bases. Germline CDR1 SGHVS, CDR2 FNYEAQ. The CDR3 extends over 16 amino acids. Trimming took 1 base from V and 4 from J; bases not matched to a gene: 6. As DNA, the CDR3 is TGTGCCAGCAGCTTAGGTCTGCTAGCGGGAGTAGAGACCCAGTACTTC. It yields the protein CASSLGLLAGVETQYF.

The chain uses TRBV28 and TRBJ2-1; D possibly uses TRBD1 or TRBD2 (6 bases each). V lost 6 bases and J 6 bases, leaving 18 bases between the germline ends. The CDR3 covers 15 residues. The germline V gene encodes CDR1 MDHEN and CDR2 SYDVKM. This chain's CDR3 is CASSPEEGVINEQFF. DNA of the CDR3: TGTGCCAGCAGCCCTGAGGAGGGGGTTATCAATGAGCAGTTCTTC. The full variable domain, with the rest looked up from reference TRBV28 and TRBJ2-1, is DVKVTQSSRYLVKRTGEKVFLECVQDMDHENMFWYRQDPGLGLRLIYFSYDVKMKEKGDIPEGYSVSREKKERFSLILESASTNQTSMYLCASSPEEGVINEQFFGPGTRLTVL.

This chain uses TRBV4-3 with TRBJ2-2; D is ambiguous. Trimming cost V 3 bases and J 4 bases, with 9 bases left between them. CDR3 length equals 14 residues. CDR1 is LGHNA and CDR2 is YSLEER in the germline V gene. CDR3 residues: CASSQGWSTGELFF. For the CDR3, the DNA is TGCGCCAGCAGCCAGGGTTGGAGCACCGGGGAGCTGTTTTTT.

CDR3 residues: CASSLVGTGDFTEQFF. The CDR3 nucleotides read TGTGCCAGCAGCTTGGTTGGGACAGGGGATTTTACGGAGCAGTTCTTC. The rearrangement uses TRBV5-6 and TRBJ2-1; 10 positions agree with TRBD1. With 0 bases clipped from V and 10 bases from J, the junction kept 10 bases outside the gene matches. The CDR3 runs to 16 residues. CDR1 and CDR2 from the germline V gene are SGHDT and YYEEEE.

The chain recombines TRBV19 with TRBJ2-4, with D unresolved. The CDR3 covers 14 residues. V lost 3 bases and J 6 bases, leaving 12 bases between the germline ends. Germline loops: CDR1 LNHDA, CDR2 SQIVND (reference sequence). DNA for the CDR3: TGTGCCAGTAGTATGCAGCTGGGTCGAAACATTCAGTACTTC. Amino acids: CASSMQLGRNIQYF.

The chain employs TRBV5-1 and TRBJ2-1, with a weak D call TRBD2 (5 bases). V gave up 4 bases and J gave up 10 bases, with 18 bases separating them. There are 14 residues in the CDR3. The germline V gene encodes CDR1 SGHRS and CDR2 YFSETQ. The CDR3 nucleotides are TGCGCCAGCAGCCTTCCGATCTCCCAGCGGGAGCAGTTCTTC. Residues: CASSLPISQREQFF.

This sequence joins TRBV6-1 and TRBJ1-2; 7 nucleotides line up with TRBD1. Germline-derived CDR1 and CDR2 are MNHNS and SASEGT. V lost 10 bases to trimming and J lost 5 bases; unmatched junction nucleotides: 10. The length of the CDR3 is 13 residues. The CDR3 is CATQDRAGYGYTF. The CDR3 nucleotides read TGTGCCACACAAGACAGGGCTGGGTATGGCTACACCTTC.

This chain uses TRBV6-6 with TRBJ2-3; perhaps TRBD2 as D (6 bases). This CDR3 is 14 amino acids long. Deletions cut 7 bases from V and 0 bases from J, with 11 bases between. From germline, CDR1 is MNHNY and CDR2 SVGAGI (reference sequence). The CDR3 DNA is TGTGCCAGCACCTACACTAGCAGCACAGATACGCAGTATTTT. Translation: CASTYTSSTDTQYF.

The V and J genes are TRBV6-5 and TRBJ1-3, with TRBD1 as a possible D gene (6 bases). CDR1 MNHEY and CDR2 SVGAGI come from the germline V gene. The V end was cut by 0 bases, the J end by 7 bases, with 10 bases between. The CDR3 has 14 amino acids. The CDR3 nucleotides read TGTGCCAGCAGTTACTCAGACAGGATGAACACCATATATTTT. This translates into CASSYSDRMNTIYF.